A selection of T cell receptor beta chains follows, all from one sample in a study of shared clonotypes between healthy human individuals. TCRdb keeps only in-frame clones here, not all; method: immunoSEQ multiplex PCR. The sample holds about 2.2 million clones, around 95% seen once. Sequencing was carried out using naive CD8+ T cells from PBMCs. The receptors stem from a man aged 18 to 30 in good health. Some clones in this sample may be carry-over from other donors' samples. The CDR3 runs from the conserved cysteine through the conserved F or W. The order of the fields is clone size, V gene, J gene, D gene, CDR3 protein, CDR3 DNA. A D gene is named only where the DNA matches it firmly. Clone size is not always given. Where it is, it says once, few, many or a class for expanded clones.

-	TRBV27	TRBJ2-1	TRBD2	CASKVLAGGMDEQFF	TGTGCCAGCAAAGTACTAGCGGGGGGTATGGATGAGCAGTTCTTC
few	TRBV19	TRBJ1-1	-	CASSEWGSNTEAFF	TGTGCCAGTAGTGAGTGGGGGTCGAACACTGAAGCTTTCTTT
-	TRBV4-1	TRBJ2-5	-	CASSQDGARGQETQYF	TGCGCCAGCAGCCAAGATGGTGCTCGGGGCCAGGAGACCCAGTACTTC
-	TRBV30	TRBJ2-2	-	CAWSPVRGFTGELFF	TGTGCCTGGAGTCCTGTAAGGGGGTTTACCGGGGAGCTGTTTTTT
-	TRBV21-1	TRBJ1-5	-	CASSTVWRPSNQPQHF	TGTGCCAGCAGCACCGTATGGAGGCCCAGCAATCAGCCCCAGCATTTT
-	TRBV29-1	TRBJ1-3	TRBD1	CSVSPDRGLSGNTIYF	TGCAGCGTTTCCCCGGACAGGGGGCTCTCCGGAAACACCATATATTTT
-	TRBV9	TRBJ1-1	-	CASSVVETEAFF	TGTGCCAGCAGCGTAGTAGAGACAGAAGCTTTCTTT
-	TRBV27	TRBJ2-3	TRBD1	CASSSRDRNTDTQYF	TGTGCCAGCAGTTCCCGGGACAGGAACACAGATACGCAGTATTTT
-	TRBV5-1	TRBJ1-2	-	CASSSQGFNYGYTF	TGCGCCAGCAGCTCGCAGGGGTTCAACTATGGCTACACCTTC
-	TRBV27	TRBJ2-1	-	CASSLLGAVNEQFF	TGTGCCAGCAGTTTACTGGGGGCGGTGAATGAGCAGTTCTTC
-	TRBV6-5	TRBJ2-1	TRBD2	CASSGAGRDNEQFF	TGTGCCAGCAGCGGGGCGGGGAGGGACAATGAGCAGTTCTTC
-	TRBV4-2	TRBJ2-7	-	CASSQEGNRNYEQYF	TGTGCCAGCAGCCAAGAAGGCAACAGGAATTACGAGCAGTACTTC
-	TRBV28	TRBJ1-2	TRBD1	CASSYDPGGTVGFYGYTF	TGTGCCAGCAGTTATGATCCGGGGGGGACAGTAGGCTTCTATGGCTACACCTTC
-	TRBV21-1	TRBJ2-2	-	CASSEMSPFF	TGTGCCAGCAGCGAAATGTCCCCGTTTTTT
-	TRBV7-9	TRBJ2-7	-	CASSPRDILYEQYF	TGTGCCAGCAGCCCCCGGGACATACTCTACGAGCAGTACTTC
-	TRBV30	TRBJ2-7	-	CAWSVSIEQYF	TGTGCCTGGAGTGTATCGATCGAGCAGTACTTC
-	TRBV10-2	TRBJ1-1	-	CASSEGRRTEAFF	TGCGCCAGCAGTGAGGGACGTCGCACTGAAGCTTTCTTT
-	TRBV13	TRBJ2-7	-	CASSFSGRGRSYEQYF	TGTGCCAGCAGCTTTTCCGGCCGCGGCCGCTCCTACGAGCAGTACTTC
-	TRBV28	TRBJ2-5	TRBD1	CASSSMGQVKETQYF	TGTGCCAGCAGTTCAATGGGACAGGTGAAAGAGACCCAGTACTTC
-	TRBV27	TRBJ2-1	TRBD2	CASSLYPPGLAESSYNEQFF	TGTGCCAGCAGTTTATATCCTCCGGGACTAGCGGAAAGCTCCTACAATGAGCAGTTCTTC
-	TRBV7-9	TRBJ2-3	-	CASSPPSSDSADTQYF	TGTGCCAGCAGCCCGCCTTCTAGCGACAGCGCAGATACGCAGTATTTT
-	TRBV4-1	TRBJ1-6	-	CASSQEGSPLHF	TGCGCCAGCAGCCAAGAGGGATCACCCCTCCACTTT
-	TRBV19	TRBJ1-1	-	CASSIEGIPTLAEAFF	TGTGCCAGTAGTATAGAGGGGATCCCGACTCTGGCTGAAGCTTTCTTT
-	TRBV9	TRBJ2-1	TRBD2	CASSVGGFASGDYNEQFF	TGTGCCAGCAGCGTAGGGGGTTTCGCTAGCGGGGATTACAATGAGCAGTTCTTC
-	TRBV7-8	TRBJ1-1	TRBD1	CASSSQGASTEAFF	TGTGCCAGCAGCTCCCAGGGGGCATCGACTGAAGCTTTCTTT
once	TRBV29-1	TRBJ2-3	TRBD2	CSAPGEVGLSTDTQYF	TGCAGCGCCCCGGGGGAAGTGGGACTAAGCACAGATACGCAGTATTTT
-	TRBV28	TRBJ1-5	TRBD1	CASSSSGTGSNQPQHF	TGTGCCAGCAGTTCCTCCGGGACAGGTAGCAATCAGCCCCAGCATTTT
-	TRBV11-2	TRBJ1-1	-	CASSLDGTEAFF	TGTGCCAGCAGCTTAGATGGGACTGAAGCTTTCTTT
-	TRBV9	TRBJ1-1	-	CASSFMAGATEAFF	TGTGCCAGCAGCTTCATGGCAGGGGCTACTGAAGCTTTCTTT
-	TRBV5-1	TRBJ2-7	-	CASSFGESYEQYF	TGCGCCAGCAGCTTTGGTGAATCCTACGAGCAGTACTTC
-	TRBV5-1	TRBJ1-1	-	CASSGAGGLDTEAFF	TGCGCCAGCAGCGGGGCGGGTGGGCTCGACACTGAAGCTTTCTTT
-	TRBV7-2	TRBJ1-4	TRBD1	CASSSRDREWSNEKLFF	TGTGCCAGCAGCTCCCGGGACAGGGAATGGTCTAATGAAAAACTGTTTTTT
-	TRBV27	TRBJ2-7	-	CASSSTGHRPAYF	TGTGCCAGCAGTTCAACGGGACACCGGCCTGCGTACTTC
-	TRBV4-3	TRBJ1-4	-	CASSQEVTLPWDRTNEKLFF	TGCGCCAGCAGCCAAGAGGTGACCCTCCCGTGGGACCGGACTAATGAAAAACTGTTTTTT
once	TRBV7-2	TRBJ2-7	-	CASSLGYGMWYEQYF	TGTGCCAGCAGCTTAGGCTACGGTATGTGGTACGAGCAGTACTTC
-	TRBV10-3	TRBJ2-7	TRBD2	CAISELQTSGSHEQYF	TGTGCCATCAGTGAGTTACAGACTAGCGGGAGCCACGAGCAGTACTTC
-	TRBV11-2	TRBJ2-2	-	CASSLDRAGLTGELFF	TGTGCCAGCAGCTTAGATCGGGCAGGGTTGACCGGGGAGCTGTTTTTT
-	TRBV15	TRBJ2-7	-	CATSGRTYEQYF	TGTGCCACCAGCGGTCGAACCTACGAGCAGTACTTC
-	TRBV28	TRBJ2-7	TRBD2	CASSIGTSEGVREYF	TGTGCCAGCAGTATAGGGACTAGCGAAGGGGTAAGGGAGTACTTC
once	TRBV9	TRBJ2-3	TRBD2	CASSVSGRSPDTQYF	TGTGCCAGCAGCGTTAGCGGGAGGTCCCCAGATACGCAGTATTTT
once	TRBV5-1	TRBJ2-3	-	CASSPFSGTSTDTQYF	TGCGCCAGCAGCCCATTTTCCGGGACTAGCACAGATACGCAGTATTTT
-	TRBV4-3	TRBJ2-1	-	CASSQTLLASEQFF	TGCGCCAGCAGCCAGACCCTACTAGCATCTGAGCAGTTCTTC
-	TRBV25-1	TRBJ2-7	TRBD1	CASSGLAGQGNYEQYF	TGTGCCAGCAGTGGGTTGGCGGGACAGGGGAACTACGAGCAGTACTTC
once	TRBV9	TRBJ2-5	-	CASTIRRAKHRETQYF	TGTGCCAGCACTATCCGTCGGGCTAAACATCGGGAGACCCAGTACTTC
-	TRBV4-3	TRBJ2-1	-	CASSQDSAPHNEQFF	TGCGCCAGCAGCCAAGACTCAGCGCCCCACAATGAGCAGTTCTTC